These 26 T cell receptor beta chains originate from one sample sequenced in a study of cytomegalovirus exposure and HLA in healthy donors (dated by TCRdb to about 2017). Libraries were constructed by the immunoSEQ multiplex PCR assay. The multiplex PCR relied on a mix of 60 forward primers for TCR Vbeta segments and 13 reverse primers for TCR Jbeta segments. In its TCRdb copy, this immuneACCESS table keeps in-frame sequences only and misses some clones. Where compared with another copy, unresolved V genes explain less than half of these, and the others have no known cause. The sample data list around 160,000 clones, and around 77% of these were observed just once. Roughly 2% of the sample goes to the ten largest clones. Source material: PBMCs. Source of these receptors: a middle-aged man in good health and CMV-seropositive.

The V and J genes are TRBV27 and TRBJ1-1, with D maybe TRBD1 (6 bases). Between the trimmed V and J ends, which lost 6 bases and 0 bases, there was a span of 11 bases. This CDR3 spans 14 amino acids. Germline lookup yields CDR1 MNHEY and CDR2 SMNVEV (reference sequence). The CDR3 protein is CASRPGHLNTEAFF. The CDR3 DNA reads as TGTGCCAGCAGGCCGGGACACTTGAACACTGAAGCTTTCTTT.

The gene calls are TRBV6-4 and TRBJ1-6; the D is unclear. The germline V and J ends were trimmed by 2 bases and 6 bases, with 5 bases remaining between them. Per germline, CDR1 MRHNA and CDR2 SNTAGT. The CDR3 runs to 13 residues. The CDR3 reads CASSDILNSPLHF. CDR3 sequence (DNA): TGTGCCAGCAGTGACATTCTTAATTCACCCCTCCACTTT.

The chain employs TRBV10-3 and TRBJ2-1; TRBD1 might be the D (6 bases). V lost 6 bases and J lost 2, with 8 bases in between. CDR3 length: 13 residues. Germline V gene data show CDR1 as ENHRY and CDR2 as SYGVKD. The CDR3 loop reads CAIRQGTYNEQFF. Here the CDR3 DNA reads TGTGCCATCAGACAGGGCACCTACAATGAGCAGTTCTTC.

The gene calls are TRBV18 and TRBJ1-3, with a possible D match to TRBD1 (6 bases). This CDR3 is built from 19 residues. In germline, CDR1 is KGHSH, CDR2 LQKENI. V was trimmed by 3 bases and J by 1 base, leaving 22 bases between them. CDR3 DNA sequence: TGTGCCAGCTCACCGGGAGTGGACAGCATATTCTTTTCTGGAAACACCATATATTTT. Amino acid sequence: CASSPGVDSIFFSGNTIYF.

This clone was observed once. Its ends do not fully match the called genes, so a read error is possible. V and J are TRBV7-9 and TRBJ2-1, with D unclear. This CDR3 spans 11 amino acids. Germline CDR1 is SEHNR and CDR2 is FQNEAQ (reference sequence). The CDR3 protein is CASSLEAGPLF. CDR3 nucleotides: TGTGCCAGCAGCTTAGAGGCAGGCCCCCTCTTC.

The V call is TRBV10-3, the J call TRBJ1-2; tentative D call: TRBD1 (5 bases). The V end lost 3 bases, the J end lost 4 bases, and 6 bases lay between the germline ends. There are 12 residues in the CDR3. Germline V lookup: CDR1 ENHRY, CDR2 SYGVKD. The CDR3 is CAISDGGYGYTF. The CDR3, as DNA: TGTGCCATCAGTGACGGGGGCTATGGCTACACCTTC.

This sequence joins TRBV10-3 and TRBJ1-1; 8 bases fit TRBD1. Trimming cost V 4 bases and J 2 bases; bases outside gene matches: 9. CDR1 is ENHRY and CDR2 is SYGVKD in the germline V gene. The CDR3 spans 16 residues. The CDR3 here is CAISVARGLGNTEAFF. The CDR3 nucleotides read TGTGCCATCAGTGTAGCCAGGGGGCTGGGAAACACTGAAGCTTTCTTT.

The rearrangement links TRBV9 to TRBJ1-2, with D possibly TRBD1 on 6 matching bases. The germline V gene encodes CDR1 SGDLS and CDR2 YYNGEE. The CDR3 extends over 15 amino acids. The V end was cut by 4 bases, the J end by 1 base, with 14 bases between. CDR3 residues: CASSKDQGNNYGYTF. DNA of the CDR3: TGTGCCAGCAGCAAAGATCAGGGGAATAACTATGGCTACACCTTC.

J is TRBJ1-2 and V is TRBV4-3; 8 bases are a match to TRBD1. The length of the CDR3 is 17 residues. The germline gives CDR1 LGHNA, CDR2 YSLEER. V was pared by 1 base and J by 4 bases, with 11 bases of the junction left unmatched. CDR3 in DNA: TGCGCCAGCAGCCAAGCCGCGGCAGGGGGCCGTCTCTATGGCTACACCTTC. It codes for CASSQAAAGGRLYGYTF.

The V and J genes are TRBV7-6 and TRBJ2-3; D is perhaps TRBD2 (5 bases). The V gene's germline CDR1 is SGHVS and CDR2 FNYEAQ. Trimming pared 0 bases from V and 6 bases from J, leaving 22 bases between. CDR3 size: 18 residues. In nucleotides, the CDR3 is TGTGCCAGCAGCTTAGCGATGCGGGCCTTCTCCGGCAGGGATACGCAGTATTTT. This codes for CASSLAMRAFSGRDTQYF.

The CDR3 protein is CASSFRSIGQGSNSPLHF. CDR3 DNA: TGTGCCAGCAGCTTCCGCTCGATCGGACAGGGTAGTAATTCACCCCTCCACTTT. The rearrangement links TRBV7-2 to TRBJ1-6, with 8 bases that match TRBD1. Trimming removed 3 bases from V and 6 bases from J; junction bases left unmatched: 13. This CDR3 is built from 18 residues. Germline V gene sequence: CDR1 SGHTA, CDR2 FQGNSA.

The CDR3: CSVGKGTDTQYF. The CDR3 DNA follows: TGCAGCGTTGGGAAGGGGACAGATACGCAGTATTTT. This rearrangement joins TRBV29-1 to TRBJ2-3; D is perhaps TRBD1 (5 bases). The ends were cut back, 4 bases at V and 3 bases at J, with 8 bases in the middle. CDR1 is SQVTM and CDR2 is ANQGSEA in the germline V gene. This CDR3 has 12 residues.

The chain carries TRBV2 and TRBJ1-4; D gene unclear. This CDR3 spans 13 amino acids. Germline CDR1 and CDR2: SNHLY and FYNNEI. V lost 7 bases to trimming and J lost 8 bases, with 14 bases between them. CDR3 protein: CASNDAGVEKLFF. CDR3 in DNA: TGTGCCAGCAATGACGCGGGTGTCGAAAAACTGTTTTTT. Using reference TRBV2 and TRBJ1-4 for the parts outside the CDR3, the full variable domain is EPEVTQTPSHQVTQMGQEVILRCVPISNHLYFYWYRQILGQKVEFLVSFYNNEISEKSEIFDDQFSVERPDGSNFTLKIRSTKLEDSAMYFCASNDAGVEKLFFGSGTQLSVL.

This clone turned up a few times. V and J are TRBV5-4 and TRBJ1-1; TRBD1 aligns across 11 bases. Unmatched junction bases numbered 6, after V lost 4 bases and J lost 7 bases. The CDR3 sequence is 14 residues long. Germline CDR1 and CDR2: SGHNT and YYREEE (reference sequence). CDR3 nucleotides: TGTGCCAGCAGCCCGGGACAGGGGGAGGTTGAAGCTTTCTTT. Translating gives CASSPGQGEVEAFF.

V and J are TRBV5-6 and TRBJ2-1; 14 bases map to TRBD2. Germline CDR1 reads SGHDT; CDR2 reads YYEEEE. Trimming cost V 3 bases and J 10 bases; bases outside gene matches: 3. This CDR3 has 14 residues. The CDR3 here is CASSYGLAGGEQFF. For the CDR3, the DNA is TGTGCCAGCAGCTATGGACTAGCGGGGGGCGAGCAGTTCTTC.

This clone was seen a single time. The rearrangement links TRBV10-3 to TRBJ2-2; 8 positions match TRBD1. Germline CDR1 is ENHRY and CDR2 is SYGVKD. This CDR3 is built from 14 residues. V gave up 11 bases and J gave up 0 bases; unmatched junction bases: 5. The CDR3 region is CAVEGQANTGELFF. The DNA of the CDR3 is TGTGCCGTGGAGGGACAGGCGAACACCGGGGAGCTGTTTTTT.

This chain links TRBV25-1 with TRBJ1-1; 8 bases fit TRBD1. The junction had 16 bases not matched to a gene; V was cut back by 1 base and J by 6 bases. The length of the CDR3 is 18 residues. Germline V gene sequence: CDR1 MGHDK, CDR2 SYGVNS. The CDR3 reads CASSEWSRGRQGAPEAFF. The CDR3 region has the DNA TGTGCCAGCAGTGAATGGTCCCGTGGTCGGCAGGGGGCCCCTGAAGCTTTCTTT.

V is TRBV5-1 and J is TRBJ2-2, with D perhaps matching TRBD1 (8 bases). The germline V and J ends were trimmed by 1 base and 6 bases, with 10 bases remaining between them. Germline CDR1 is SGHRS and CDR2 is YFSETQ. This CDR3 is built from 14 residues. The CDR3 sequence is CASSLTGGAGELFF. In nucleotides, the CDR3 is TGCGCCAGCAGCTTGACAGGGGGGGCCGGGGAGCTGTTTTTT. The full variable domain, with the rest looked up from reference TRBV5-1 and TRBJ2-2, is KAGVTQTPRYLIKTRGQQVTLSCSPISGHRSVSWYQQTPGQGLQFLFEYFSETQRNKGNFPGRFSGRQFSNSRSEMNVSTLELGDSALYLCASSLTGGAGELFFGEGSRLTVL.

The chain combines TRBV19 with TRBJ1-1; 7 bases fit TRBD1. The CDR3 is made up of 13 amino acids. The germline CDR1 and CDR2 sequences are LNHDA and SQIVND (reference sequence). With V trimmed by 6 bases and J by 6 bases, 7 bases remained unmatched. For the CDR3, the DNA is TGTGCCAGTAGGACAGGGATTTGGGCTGAAGCTTTCTTT. As protein: CASRTGIWAEAFF.

The rearrangement uses TRBV5-6 and TRBJ2-1; weak D call: TRBD1 (5 bases). The CDR3 loop spans 16 amino acids. Germline-derived CDR1 and CDR2 are SGHDT and YYEEEE. Trimming cost V 4 bases and J 0 bases, with 14 bases left between them. The CDR3 is CASSQGYQSSYNEQFF. The CDR3 DNA reads as TGTGCCAGCAGCCAGGGATATCAGAGCTCCTACAATGAGCAGTTCTTC.

This clone occurred a few times. This sequence joins TRBV9 and TRBJ2-2, with a weak D call TRBD2 (6 bases). Trimming removed 3 bases from V and 4 bases from J, with 13 bases in between. Germline-derived CDR1 and CDR2 are SGDLS and YYNGEE. The CDR3 covers 15 residues. The CDR3 DNA sequence: TGTGCCAGCAGCGGGACCCGGAGGGGCACCGGGGAGCTGTTTTTT. It encodes CASSGTRRGTGELFF.

V and J are TRBV5-4 and TRBJ2-7, with 8 bases lining up with TRBD1. The junction had 4 bases not matched to a gene; V was cut back by 2 bases and J by 0 bases. CDR1 and CDR2 (germline): SGHNT, YYREEE (reference sequence). CDR3 size: 15 residues. CDR3 sequence: CASSFAQGASYEQYF. The CDR3 nucleotides are TGTGCCAGCAGCTTTGCTCAGGGGGCCTCCTACGAGCAGTACTTC.

The rearrangement links TRBV30 to TRBJ1-5, with D maybe TRBD1 (5 bases). This CDR3 is 13 amino acids long. V dropped 2 bases and J dropped 7 bases, with 12 bases sitting between them. Germline assignment: CDR1 GTSNPN and CDR2 SVGIG (reference sequence). The CDR3 coding sequence is TGTGCCTGGAGTCTAGGGGCCAAACAGCCCCAGCATTTT. Its protein is CAWSLGAKQPQHF.

CDR3 protein: CASRRDPGAANSNQPQHF. CDR3 DNA: TGTGCCAGCAGACGGGACCCAGGGGCCGCAAATAGCAATCAGCCCCAGCATTTT. The chain has TRBV7-2 and TRBJ1-5; possibly TRBD1 for D (6 bases). Trimming removed 6 bases at V and 0 bases at J, with 21 bases between. Germline values: CDR1 SGHTA, CDR2 FQGNSA. The length of the CDR3 is 18 residues.

This clone was picked up a small number of times. This chain uses TRBV10-1 with TRBJ2-7; 10 bases map to TRBD1. The CDR3 consists of 16 residues. Losses at the gene ends were 6 bases for V and 7 bases for J; bases not matched to a gene: 15. Germline values: CDR1 WNHNN, CDR2 SYGVQD (reference sequence). This chain's CDR3 is CASSRAGDRGREEQYF. CDR3 nucleotide sequence: TGCGCCAGCAGCAGAGCTGGGGACAGGGGTCGTGAGGAGCAGTACTTC.

The V call is TRBV6-5, the J call TRBJ1-2, with D possibly being TRBD1 (5 bases). The length of the CDR3 is 16 residues. Germline CDR1 and CDR2: MNHEY and SVGAGI. V lost 4 bases to trimming and J lost 4 bases, with 19 bases between them. The CDR3 protein is CASSSRDFLRGYGYTF. The CDR3 DNA follows: TGTGCCAGCAGTTCTCGGGACTTTCTTCGGGGCTATGGCTACACCTTC.